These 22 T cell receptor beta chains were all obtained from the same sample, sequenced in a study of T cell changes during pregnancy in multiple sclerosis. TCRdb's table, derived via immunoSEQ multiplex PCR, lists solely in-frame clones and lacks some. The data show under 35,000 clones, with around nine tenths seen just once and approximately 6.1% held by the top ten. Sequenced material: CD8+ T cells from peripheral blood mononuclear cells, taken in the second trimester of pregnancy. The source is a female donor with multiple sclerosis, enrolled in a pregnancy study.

The CDR3: CASSLGRGFSYNEQFF. DNA of the CDR3: TGTGCCAGCAGCTTAGGTCGGGGGTTCTCCTACAATGAGCAGTTCTTC. This chain connects TRBV6-6 to TRBJ2-1, with a weak D call TRBD2 (6 bases). The germline V gene encodes CDR1 MNHNY and CDR2 SVGAGI (reference sequence). Trimming stripped 6 bases from V and 0 bases from J, with 15 bases between. This CDR3 comprises 16 residues.

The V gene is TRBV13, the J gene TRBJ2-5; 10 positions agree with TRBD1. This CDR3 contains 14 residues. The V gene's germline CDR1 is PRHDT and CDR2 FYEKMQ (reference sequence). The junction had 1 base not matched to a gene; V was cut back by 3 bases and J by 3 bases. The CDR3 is CASSFGTGEETQYF. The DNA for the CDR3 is TGTGCCAGCAGCTTCGGGACAGGGGAAGAGACCCAGTACTTC.

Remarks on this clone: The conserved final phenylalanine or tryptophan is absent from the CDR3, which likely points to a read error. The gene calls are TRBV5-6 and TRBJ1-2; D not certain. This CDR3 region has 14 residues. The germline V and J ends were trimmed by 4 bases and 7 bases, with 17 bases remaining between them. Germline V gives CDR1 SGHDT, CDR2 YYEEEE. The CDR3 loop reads CASSPPAGVTGYTL. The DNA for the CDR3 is TGTGCCAGCAGCCCCCCGGCCGGGGTCACTGGCTACACCCTC.

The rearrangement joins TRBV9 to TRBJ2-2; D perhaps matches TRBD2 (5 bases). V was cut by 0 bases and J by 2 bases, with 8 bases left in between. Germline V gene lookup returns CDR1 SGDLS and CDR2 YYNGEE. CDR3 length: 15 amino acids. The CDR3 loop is CASSVADSNTGELFF. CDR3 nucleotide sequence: TGTGCCAGCAGCGTAGCGGACTCCAACACCGGGGAGCTGTTTTTT.

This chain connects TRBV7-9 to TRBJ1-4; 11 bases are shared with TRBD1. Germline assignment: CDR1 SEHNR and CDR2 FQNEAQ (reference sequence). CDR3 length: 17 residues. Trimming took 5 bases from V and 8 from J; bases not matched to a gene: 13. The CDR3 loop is CASSPGQGGSEGEKLFF. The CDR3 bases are TGTGCCAGCAGCCCGGGACAGGGGGGGTCGGAAGGAGAAAAACTGTTTTTT.

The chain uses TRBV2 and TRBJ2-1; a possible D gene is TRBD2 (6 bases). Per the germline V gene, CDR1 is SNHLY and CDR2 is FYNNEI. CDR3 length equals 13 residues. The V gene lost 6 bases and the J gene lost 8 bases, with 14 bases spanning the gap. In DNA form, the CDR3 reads TGTGCCAGCAGCCGGACTACTGGGGATGAGCAGTTCTTC. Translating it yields CASSRTTGDEQFF.

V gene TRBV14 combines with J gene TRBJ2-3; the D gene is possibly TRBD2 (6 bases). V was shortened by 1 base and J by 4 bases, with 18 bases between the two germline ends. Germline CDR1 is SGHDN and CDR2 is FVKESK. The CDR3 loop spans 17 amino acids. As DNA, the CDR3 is TGTGCCAGCAGCCAAGCTCCTAGACTAGTAATAGCAGATACGCAGTATTTT. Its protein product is CASSQAPRLVIADTQYF.

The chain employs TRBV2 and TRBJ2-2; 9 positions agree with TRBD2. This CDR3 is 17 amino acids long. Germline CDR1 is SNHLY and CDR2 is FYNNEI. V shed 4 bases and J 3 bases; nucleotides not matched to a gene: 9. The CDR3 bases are TGTGCCAGCAGTGGTGGGGGGCGGGAGGGAGACACCGGGGAGCTGTTTTTT. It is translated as CASSGGGREGDTGELFF.

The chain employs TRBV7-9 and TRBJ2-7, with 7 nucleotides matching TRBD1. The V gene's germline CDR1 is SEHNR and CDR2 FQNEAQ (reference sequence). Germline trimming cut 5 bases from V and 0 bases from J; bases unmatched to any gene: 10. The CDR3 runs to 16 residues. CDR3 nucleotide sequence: TGTGCCAGCAGCCCAAGGGACAGTCTTCCCTCCTACGAGCAGTACTTC. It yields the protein CASSPRDSLPSYEQYF.

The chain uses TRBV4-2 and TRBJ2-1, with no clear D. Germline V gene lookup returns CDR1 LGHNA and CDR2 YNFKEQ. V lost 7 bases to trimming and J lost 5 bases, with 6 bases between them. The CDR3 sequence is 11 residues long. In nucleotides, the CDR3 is TGTGCCAGCAACGACAACAATGAGCAGTTCTTC. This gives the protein CASNDNNEQFF.

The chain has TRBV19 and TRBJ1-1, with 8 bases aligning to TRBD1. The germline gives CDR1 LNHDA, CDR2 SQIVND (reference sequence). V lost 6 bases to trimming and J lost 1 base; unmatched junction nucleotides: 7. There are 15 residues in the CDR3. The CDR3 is CASSPFGTGNTEAFF. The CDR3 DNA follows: TGTGCCAGTAGCCCCTTTGGGACAGGGAACACTGAAGCTTTCTTT.

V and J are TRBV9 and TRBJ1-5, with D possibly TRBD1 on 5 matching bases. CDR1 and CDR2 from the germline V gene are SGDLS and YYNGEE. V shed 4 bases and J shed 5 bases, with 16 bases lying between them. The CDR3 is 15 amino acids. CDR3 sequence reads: CASSSGGIPDQPQHF. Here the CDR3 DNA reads TGTGCCAGCAGCTCGGGGGGGATCCCCGATCAGCCCCAGCATTTT. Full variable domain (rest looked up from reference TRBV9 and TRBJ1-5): DSGVTQTPKHLITATGQRVTLRCSPRSGDLSVYWYQQSLDQGLQFLIQYYNGEERAKGNILERFSAQQFPDLHSELNLSSLELGDSALYFCASSSGGIPDQPQHFGDGTRLSIL.

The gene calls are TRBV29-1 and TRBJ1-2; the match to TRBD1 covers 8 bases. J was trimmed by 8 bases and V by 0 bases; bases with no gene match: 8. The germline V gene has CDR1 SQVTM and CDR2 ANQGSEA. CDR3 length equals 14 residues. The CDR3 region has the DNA TGCAGCGTTGAAGATCCACGGACAGGGCACGGCTACACCTTC. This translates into CSVEDPRTGHGYTF.

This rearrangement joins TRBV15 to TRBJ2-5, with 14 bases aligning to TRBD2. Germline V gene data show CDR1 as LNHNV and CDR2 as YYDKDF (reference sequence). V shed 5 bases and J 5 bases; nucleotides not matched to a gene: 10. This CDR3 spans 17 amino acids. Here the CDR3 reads CATSGTSGSSFWETQYF. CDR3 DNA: TGTGCCACCAGCGGGACTAGCGGGAGTAGTTTTTGGGAGACCCAGTACTTC.

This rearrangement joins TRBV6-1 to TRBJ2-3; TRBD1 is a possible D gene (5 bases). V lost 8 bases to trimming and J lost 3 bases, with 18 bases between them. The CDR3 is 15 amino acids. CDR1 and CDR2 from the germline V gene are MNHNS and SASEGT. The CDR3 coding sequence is TGTGCCAGCGGCCCATTTGGCAGGGTTACAGATACGCAGTATTTT. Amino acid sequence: CASGPFGRVTDTQYF.

CDR3 sequence: CASSELAGGDYEQFF. CDR3 coding DNA: TGTGCCAGCAGTGAACTCGCGGGAGGGGACTATGAGCAGTTCTTC. The chain has TRBV6-1 and TRBJ2-1, with 9 nucleotides matching TRBD2. The CDR3 spans 15 residues. V shed 2 bases and J 8 bases; nucleotides not matched to a gene: 7. In germline, CDR1 is MNHNS, CDR2 SASEGT.

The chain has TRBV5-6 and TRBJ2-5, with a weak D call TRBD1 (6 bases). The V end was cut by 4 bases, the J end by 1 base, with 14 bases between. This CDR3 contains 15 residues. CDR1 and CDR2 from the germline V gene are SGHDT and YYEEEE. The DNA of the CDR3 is TGTGCCAGCAGCCCGGACAGAATGATCCAAGAGACCCAGTACTTC. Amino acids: CASSPDRMIQETQYF.

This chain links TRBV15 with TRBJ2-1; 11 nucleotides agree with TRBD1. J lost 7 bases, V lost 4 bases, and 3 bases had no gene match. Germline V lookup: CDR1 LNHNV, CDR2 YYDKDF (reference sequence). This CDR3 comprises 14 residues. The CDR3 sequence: CATSTGTGGNEQFF. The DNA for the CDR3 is TGTGCCACCAGCACCGGGACAGGGGGGAATGAGCAGTTCTTC.

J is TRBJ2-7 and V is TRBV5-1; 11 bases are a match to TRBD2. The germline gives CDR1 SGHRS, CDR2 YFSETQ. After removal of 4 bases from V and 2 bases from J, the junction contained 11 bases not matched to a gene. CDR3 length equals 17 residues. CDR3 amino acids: CASSPAGVAGGPYEQYF. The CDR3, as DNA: TGCGCCAGCAGCCCGGCCGGAGTAGCGGGAGGGCCCTACGAGCAGTACTTC. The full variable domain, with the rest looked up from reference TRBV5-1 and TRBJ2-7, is KAGVTQTPRYLIKTRGQQVTLSCSPISGHRSVSWYQQTPGQGLQFLFEYFSETQRNKGNFPGRFSGRQFSNSRSEMNVSTLELGDSALYLCASSPAGVAGGPYEQYFGPGTRLTVT.

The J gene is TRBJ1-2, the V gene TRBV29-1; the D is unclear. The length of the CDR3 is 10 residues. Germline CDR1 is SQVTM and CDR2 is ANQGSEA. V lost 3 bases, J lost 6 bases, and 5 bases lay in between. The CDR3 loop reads CSVESDGYTF. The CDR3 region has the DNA TGCAGCGTTGAGTCGGATGGCTACACCTTC.

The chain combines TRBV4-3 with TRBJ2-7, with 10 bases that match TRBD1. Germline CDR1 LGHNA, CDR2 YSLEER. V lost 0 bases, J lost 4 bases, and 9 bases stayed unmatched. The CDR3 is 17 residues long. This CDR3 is CASSQDRVTGGSYEQYF. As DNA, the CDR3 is TGCGCCAGCAGCCAAGATCGAGTGACAGGGGGCTCTTACGAGCAGTACTTC.

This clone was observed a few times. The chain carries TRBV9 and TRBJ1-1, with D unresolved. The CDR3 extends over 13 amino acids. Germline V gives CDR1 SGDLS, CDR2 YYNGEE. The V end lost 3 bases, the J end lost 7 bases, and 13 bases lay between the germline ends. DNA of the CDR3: TGTGCCAGCAGCGAGACCCCACAGTTTGAAGCTTTCTTT. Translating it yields CASSETPQFEAFF.